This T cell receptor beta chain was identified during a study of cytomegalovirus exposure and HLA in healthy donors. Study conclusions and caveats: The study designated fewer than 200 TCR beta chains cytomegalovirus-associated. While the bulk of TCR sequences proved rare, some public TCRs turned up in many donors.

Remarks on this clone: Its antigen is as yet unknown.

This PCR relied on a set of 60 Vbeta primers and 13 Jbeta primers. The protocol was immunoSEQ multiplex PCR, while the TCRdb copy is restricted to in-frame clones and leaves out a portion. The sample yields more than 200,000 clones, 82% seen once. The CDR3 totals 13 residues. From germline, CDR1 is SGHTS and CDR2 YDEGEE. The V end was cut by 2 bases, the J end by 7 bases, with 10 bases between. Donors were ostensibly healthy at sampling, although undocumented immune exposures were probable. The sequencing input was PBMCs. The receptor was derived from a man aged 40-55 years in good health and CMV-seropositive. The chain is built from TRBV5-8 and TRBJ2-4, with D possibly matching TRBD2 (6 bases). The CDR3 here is CASSFGGWNIQYF. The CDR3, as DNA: TGTGCCAGCAGCTTCGGGGGTTGGAACATTCAGTACTTC.